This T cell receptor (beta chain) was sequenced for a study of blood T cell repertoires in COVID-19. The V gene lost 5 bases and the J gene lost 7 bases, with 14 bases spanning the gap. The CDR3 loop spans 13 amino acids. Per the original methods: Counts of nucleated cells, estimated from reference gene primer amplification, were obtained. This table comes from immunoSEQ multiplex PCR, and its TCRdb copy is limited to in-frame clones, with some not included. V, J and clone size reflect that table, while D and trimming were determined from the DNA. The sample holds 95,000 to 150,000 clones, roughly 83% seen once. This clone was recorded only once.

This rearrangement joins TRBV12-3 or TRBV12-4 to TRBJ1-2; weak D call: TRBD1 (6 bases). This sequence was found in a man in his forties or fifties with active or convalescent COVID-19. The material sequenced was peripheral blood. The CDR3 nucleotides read TGTGCCAGCAGTCTCAACACAGGGTCTGGCTACACCTTC. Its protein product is CASSLNTGSGYTF.